The clone carrying this T cell receptor (beta chain) was picked up a small number of times. This sample was taken from a study of cytotoxic CD8 clonotypes in ibrutinib-treated CLL. With sequencing, the targeted depth ranged from 1 in 200,000 to 1 in 1 million T cells. Some clones are missing from TCRdb's copy, which holds only in-frame ones; the method was immunoSEQ multiplex PCR. The profile shows over 95,000 clones, roughly 60% of them singletons. Germline CDR1 SGHNT, CDR2 YENEEA. This CDR3 is built from 14 residues. The V end lost 2 bases, the J end lost 1 base, and 7 bases lay between the germline ends. Frozen PBMC stocks contributed around 2 micrograms of genomic DNA to the TCR beta libraries.

The sequencing used PBMCs, collected after 24 months of ibrutinib treatment. The chain is built from TRBV11-3 and TRBJ2-3, with D uncertain. The clonotype comes from a human donor with chronic lymphocytic leukemia. CDR3 loop: CASSLSVGTDTQYF. The CDR3 nucleotides are TGTGCCAGCAGCTTAAGCGTGGGCACAGATACGCAGTATTTT. Full variable domain (rest looked up from reference TRBV11-3 and TRBJ2-3): EAGVVQSPRYKIIEKKQPVAFWCNPISGHNTLYWYLQNLGQGPELLIRYENEEAVDDSQLPKDRFSAERLKGVDSTLKIQPAELGDSAVYLCASSLSVGTDTQYFGPGTRLTVL.